This T cell receptor beta chain originates from a study of blood T cells in healthy people across ages. Primers used in a second PCR of about 7 to 11 cycles were a sample-barcoded 5' primer and a J-beta primer mix. A template-switch adaptor with 12 random nucleotides tagged each cDNA molecule. One entry per CDR3 protein, called by TCRdb with MiXCR from the 5' RACE reads. The table shows 1.5 million to 2 million distinct CDR3 sequences, with about 39% occurring only once. Study findings and constraints: Older age coincided with a roughly linear decline in TCR beta diversity per million T cells.

Looked up from germline, CDR1 is SGHDT and CDR2 is YYEEEE. V lost 0 bases and J lost 4, with 8 bases in between. The CDR3 has 13 amino acids. Worth noting for this clonotype: The antigen is not known.

The sequenced sample was blood. This TCR was recovered from a human donor in good health. The V and J genes are TRBV5-6 and TRBJ2-7; unclear D gene. CDR3 nucleotide sequence: TGTGCCAGCAGCTTGGCCCCCCAGTACGAGCAGTACTTC. It translates to CASSLAPQYEQYF.